Only one count was recorded for the clone carrying this T cell receptor beta chain. Its specificity is unknown. Germline CDR1 and CDR2: SEHNR and FQNEAQ (reference sequence). This CDR3 spans 13 amino acids. This specimen comes from a study of T cells in localized non-small cell lung cancer. Study-level points and caveats: In adjacent lung appeared a median roughly 56 of the top 100 tumor clones.

Data came from immunoSEQ multiplex PCR; TCRdb stores just in-frame clones and leaves some out. This sample has roughly 25,000 clones, with roughly 92% found just once. This receptor was identified in a woman aged 40-75 years with stage I lung adenocarcinoma. Sequencing used peripheral blood, obtained before any cancer treatment. This chain links TRBV7-9 with TRBJ2-5; the D gene is possibly TRBD2 (6 bases). TRBJ2-7 explains the end of the DNA better; the J call may be wrong. The CDR3 DNA is TGTGCCAGCAGGACATTCGGGGGAATCGAGCAGTACTTC. Translation gives CASRTFGGIEQYF.